This TCR beta chain was recovered during a study of follicular helper T cells after annual influenza vaccination. Looking at the study overall: Some donors were sampled over the 2013-2014, 2014-2015 and 2015-2016 vaccinations. Study-wide results and caveats: Most later recoveries of Day 7 ICOS+CD38+ clones were ICOS-CD38- cTfh.

On this clone: Its antigen is not identified.

The sample's time point: 2015-2016 season, pre-vaccination. ICOS+CD38+ and ICOS-CD38- fractions were sorted from non-naive CD4+CXCR5+PD-1+ cells. This CDR3 has 15 amino acids. Between the trimmed V and J ends, which lost 7 bases and 0 bases, there was a span of 12 bases. Germline CDR1 reads MNHNS; CDR2 reads SASEGT. Profiling relied on immunoSEQ multiplex PCR, and the TCRdb table lists in-frame clones only, not all of them. The sample carries about 5,000 clones, roughly 85% recorded once. The sequence was collected from an adult who received the influenza vaccine. The chain links TRBV6-1 to TRBJ2-2, with D perhaps TRBD2 (6 bases). The sample consisted of CXCR5+ CD38- circulating T follicular helper cells from blood, taken on the day of influenza vaccination. Subset reported: circulating Tfh, non-naive CD4+CXCR5+PD-1+ (ICOS+CD38+ or ICOS-CD38-). CDR3: CASIWGVANTGELFF. In DNA form, the CDR3 reads TGTGCCAGCATTTGGGGGGTTGCGAACACCGGGGAGCTGTTTTTT.